This paragraph reports one T cell receptor beta chain. Antigen unknown. The authors made TCR beta cDNA libraries by 5'RACE template switching. This switching added a universal primer site and UMIs. Following a re-call of the 5' RACE reads, TCRdb has one entry per CDR3 protein and lacks DNA. This sample's table reports a few hundred thousand distinct CDR3 sequences. Germline V gene data show CDR1 as DFQATT and CDR2 as SNEGSKA (reference sequence). The CDR3 is 15 amino acids. This record comes from a study of T cells expressing NK-cell markers. Study overall: Beta-chain profiling covered CD3+CD56+NKG2C+, CD3+CD56+NKG2C- and CD3+CD56-NKG2C+ sorted subsets.

Whole-study findings and limits: These same clonotypes (in four donors) also led the CD3+CD56-NKG2C+ fraction.

The sequenced material came from blood T cells: a sorted CD56 or NKG2C T cell subset, CD4+ or CD8+ T cells, or bulk PBMC T cells (not recorded which). This TCR was sampled from a woman between 45 and 60 years old in good health. The rearrangement uses TRBV20-1 and TRBJ2-3; there is no DNA to check the TCRdb D call of TRBD2. The CDR3 here is CSADSKREATDTQYF.